The rows below give T cell receptor beta chains drawn from one sample of a study of T cell changes during pregnancy in multiple sclerosis. This table comes from immunoSEQ multiplex PCR, and its TCRdb copy is limited to in-frame clones, with some not included. The profile shows roughly 50,000 clones, roughly nine tenths of them singletons. The sample in question was CD8+ T cells from peripheral blood mononuclear cells, obtained in the second trimester of pregnancy. The receptors derive from a female donor with multiple sclerosis, enrolled in a pregnancy study. The CDR3 runs from the conserved cysteine through the conserved F or W. Fields, in order: CDR3 DNA, CDR3 protein, J gene, V gene, D gene, clone size. The D gene is left open where the match is weak. Rows may omit the clone size; those that give it use once, few, many or a size class.

cdr3_nt: TGTGCCAGCAGTTTGTTCGACAGCTACACTGAAGCTTTCTTT
cdr3_aa: CASSLFDSYTEAFF
j_call: TRBJ1-1
v_call: TRBV6-5
d_call: .
clone_size: once

cdr3_nt: TGTGCCAGCAGCTCGACAGGGCATCAAGAGACCCAGTACTTC
cdr3_aa: CASSSTGHQETQYF
j_call: TRBJ2-5
v_call: TRBV5-4
d_call: TRBD1
clone_size: .

cdr3_nt: TGTGCCAGCAGCAAAGCCCGACAGTTTACCTCTGGGGCCAACGTCCTGACTTTC
cdr3_aa: CASSKARQFTSGANVLTF
j_call: TRBJ2-6
v_call: TRBV21-1
d_call: .
clone_size: .

cdr3_nt: TGTGCCATCAGTGAGACCGGACAGGCCGCCGAAGCTTTCTTT
cdr3_aa: CAISETGQAAEAFF
j_call: TRBJ1-1
v_call: TRBV10-3
d_call: TRBD1
clone_size: once

cdr3_nt: TGTGCCAGCAGCTCCGACAGAAACTATGGCTACACCTTC
cdr3_aa: CASSSDRNYGYTF
j_call: TRBJ1-2
v_call: TRBV13
d_call: .
clone_size: once

cdr3_nt: TGTGCCAGTAGTCCCGGTCCCGGGGAGCTGTTTTTT
cdr3_aa: CASSPGPGELFF
j_call: TRBJ2-2
v_call: TRBV19
d_call: .
clone_size: .

cdr3_nt: TGTGCCACCAGCAGAAGACAGGGCTCCTACGAGCAGTACTTC
cdr3_aa: CATSRRQGSYEQYF
j_call: TRBJ2-7
v_call: TRBV15
d_call: TRBD1
clone_size: .

cdr3_nt: TGTGCCAGCAGCGGCGACAGGGGACCTGAAGCTTTCTTT
cdr3_aa: CASSGDRGPEAFF
j_call: TRBJ1-1
v_call: TRBV9
d_call: TRBD1
clone_size: .

cdr3_nt: TGTGCCAGCAGAAACATCGAAGCTTTCTTT
cdr3_aa: CASRNIEAFF
j_call: TRBJ1-1
v_call: TRBV6-6
d_call: .
clone_size: .

cdr3_nt: TGTGCCAGCAGCTTAGGGGGTAGCGGGGACCCCTACAATGAGCAGTTCTTC
cdr3_aa: CASSLGGSGDPYNEQFF
j_call: TRBJ2-1
v_call: TRBV7-2
d_call: TRBD2
clone_size: .

cdr3_nt: TGCGCCTCCAGCAGTACTAGACTAGGGAACACCGGGGAGCTGTTTTTT
cdr3_aa: CASSSTRLGNTGELFF
j_call: TRBJ2-2
v_call: TRBV10-2
d_call: .
clone_size: .

cdr3_nt: TGTGCCACCAGCGGACGGACAGCTTATAATTCACCCCTCCACTTT
cdr3_aa: CATSGRTAYNSPLHF
j_call: TRBJ1-6
v_call: TRBV15
d_call: .
clone_size: .

cdr3_nt: TGTGCCAGCAGCGTTAGCGGGGGGCTCAGCACAGATACGCAGTATTTT
cdr3_aa: CASSVSGGLSTDTQYF
j_call: TRBJ2-3
v_call: TRBV9
d_call: TRBD2
clone_size: .

cdr3_nt: TGCGCCAGCAGCCATCCTTCAGGGCAAGCTTTCTTT
cdr3_aa: CASSHPSGQAFF
j_call: TRBJ1-1
v_call: TRBV4-1
d_call: .
clone_size: .

cdr3_nt: TGTGCCAGCAGCTTAGGGCCTGGAGGCACTGAAGCTTTCTTT
cdr3_aa: CASSLGPGGTEAFF
j_call: TRBJ1-1
v_call: TRBV11-2
d_call: .
clone_size: .

cdr3_nt: TGTGCCAGCAGCCGGACTAGCGGGGGGGTGGATACGCAGTATTTT
cdr3_aa: CASSRTSGGVDTQYF
j_call: TRBJ2-3
v_call: TRBV7-8
d_call: TRBD2
clone_size: .

cdr3_nt: TGTGCCAGCAGCTTAGGGCGGGGGCAGGGAGAGACCCAGTACTTC
cdr3_aa: CASSLGRGQGETQYF
j_call: TRBJ2-5
v_call: TRBV13
d_call: .
clone_size: .

cdr3_nt: TGTGCCAGCAGTCCGTGGACTAGCGGAACCTACGAGCAGTACTTC
cdr3_aa: CASSPWTSGTYEQYF
j_call: TRBJ2-7
v_call: TRBV6-5
d_call: TRBD2
clone_size: .

cdr3_nt: TGCGCCAGCAGCCAAGGGGACAGGGCGGAGACTGAAGCTTTCTTT
cdr3_aa: CASSQGDRAETEAFF
j_call: TRBJ1-1
v_call: TRBV4-1
d_call: TRBD1
clone_size: few